The rows below give T cell receptor beta chains drawn from one sample of a study of blood T cell repertoires in COVID-19. Repertoires were generated with immunoSEQ multiplex PCR, while TCRdb's copy carries only in-frame clones and drops some. Of more than 250,000 clones in the sample, around 87% were seen once. Input material: PBMCs or T cells enriched from blood (not recorded which). These receptors were collected from a woman aged 30 to 39 who had recovered from COVID-19. Both conserved end residues are part of each CDR3. Fields, in order: clone size, D gene, CDR3 length, J gene, V gene, CDR3 protein, CDR3 DNA. A D gene is named only where the DNA matches it firmly. Expanded clones get a size class; other rows say once, few or many, or leave the size out.

>.|.|14|TRBJ1-2|TRBV12-5
CASGSTTTNYGYTF
TGTGCTAGTGGTTCGACAACGACGAACTATGGCTACACCTTC
>.|TRBD2|16|TRBJ2-1|TRBV7-9
CASSFYSTSGYNEQFF
TGTGCCAGCAGCTTCTATTCGACTAGCGGGTACAATGAGCAGTTCTTC
>.|.|14|TRBJ1-2|TRBV5-6
CASSFQGMLVGYTF
TGTGCCAGCAGCTTCCAGGGGATGCTCGTGGGCTACACCTTC
>.|.|12|TRBJ2-1|TRBV10-1
CASSDYYNEQFF
TGCGCCAGCAGTGATTATTACAATGAGCAGTTCTTC
>many|.|16|TRBJ1-3|TRBV21-1
CASSPQGLFSGNTIYF
TGTGCCAGCAGCCCTCAGGGTCTTTTCTCTGGAAACACCATATATTTT
>few|.|14|TRBJ1-1|TRBV7-2
CASSLVWPNTEAFF
TGTGCCAGCAGCTTAGTATGGCCGAACACTGAAGCTTTCTTT
>.|TRBD1|18|TRBJ2-3|TRBV30
CAWSPYQMWQGGTDTQYF
TGTGCCTGGAGCCCCTACCAAATGTGGCAGGGGGGCACAGATACGCAGTATTTT
>.|TRBD1|16|TRBJ1-6|TRBV2
CASSDLGQAYNSPLHF
TGTGCCAGCAGTGATCTGGGACAGGCCTATAATTCACCCCTCCACTTT
>.|TRBD1|15|TRBJ2-2|TRBV5-1
CASSPRTGDTGELFF
TGCGCCAGCAGCCCCCGGACAGGGGACACCGGGGAGCTGTTTTTT
>.|TRBD1|15|TRBJ1-4|TRBV16
CASSQLTGVLEKLFF
TGTGCCAGCAGCCAATTGACAGGGGTGTTGGAAAAACTGTTTTTT
>.|.|14|TRBJ2-5|TRBV10-3
CAISDPGGQETQYF
TGTGCCATCAGTGACCCCGGGGGCCAAGAGACCCAGTACTTC
>once|TRBD1|12|TRBJ1-1|TRBV6-5
CASRPTGGQAFF
TGTGCCAGCAGGCCGACAGGGGGGCAGGCTTTCTTT
>.|TRBD1|14|TRBJ1-1|TRBV6-5
CASRTGEANTEAFF
TGTGCCAGCCGGACAGGGGAGGCGAACACTGAAGCTTTCTTT
>.|TRBD1|17|TRBJ2-6|TRBV6-6
CASSRRTGSSGANVLTF
TGTGCCAGCAGTCGCAGGACAGGGAGCTCTGGGGCCAACGTCCTGACTTTC